Listed below are T cell receptor beta chains from one sample, sequenced in a study of CD8 T cells in ankylosing spondylitis. Via MiXCR, TCRdb re-called the 5' RACE reads, giving one row per CDR3 protein. The repertoire holds some 340,000 distinct CDR3 sequences, roughly 14% seen once, with approximately 1% in the top ten. Sequencing was done on a sample of blood, either unsorted or a sorted T cell fraction (not recorded which). The source is a male donor with ankylosing spondylitis or in good health (not recorded which). The CDR3 runs from the conserved cysteine through the conserved F or W. Fields, in order: clone size, D gene, J gene, CDR3 length, V gene, CDR3 protein, CDR3 DNA. The D gene is left open where the match is weak. Not every row has a clone size; where given, it reads once, few, many or a size class.

many . TRBJ2-1 14 TRBV20-1 CTATGAGYYNEQFF TGCACCGCCACGGGGGCTGGATACTACAATGAGCAGTTCTTC
. TRBD1 TRBJ2-4 13 TRBV29-1 CSVEGQGGNIQYF TGCAGCGTTGAAGGACAGGGGGGAAACATTCAGTACTTC
. . TRBJ2-7 15 TRBV6-5 CASSYNGGIGYEQYF TGTGCCAGCAGCTATAACGGGGGAATCGGCTACGAGCAGTACTTC
few . TRBJ1-2 13 TRBV12-3/TRBV12-4 CASSPQGTYGYTF TGTGCCAGCAGTCCGCAGGGCACCTATGGCTACACCTTC
few . TRBJ1-1 13 TRBV3-1 CASSASGNTEAFF TGTGCCAGCAGCGCAAGTGGGAACACTGAAGCTTTCTTT
. . TRBJ1-2 11 TRBV29-1 CSVHLNYGYTF TGCAGCGTGCACCTTAACTATGGCTACACCTTC
many TRBD2 TRBJ2-2 19 TRBV5-1 CASSSEVLAGGPVTGELFF TGCGCCAGCAGCTCGGAAGTACTAGCGGGAGGGCCGGTCACCGGGGAGCTGTTTTTT
. . TRBJ1-6 18 TRBV6-5 CASSYSSGAGGGNSPLHF TGTGCCAGCAGTTACTCATCGGGGGCCGGGGGCGGTAATTCACCCCTCCACTTT
. . TRBJ2-1 14 TRBV6-2/TRBV6-3 CASSPPVPYNEQFF TGTGCCAGCAGCCCCCCGGTCCCCTACAATGAGCAGTTCTTC
. . TRBJ1-1 13 TRBV3-1 CASSHGAAGPAFF TGTGCCAGCAGCCATGGGGCGGCTGGACCAGCTTTCTTT
few . TRBJ2-1 19 TRBV6-4 CASRLDRGQTSGKGNEQFF TGTGCCAGCAGACTCGACAGGGGGCAGACTAGCGGGAAAGGAAATGAGCAGTTCTTC
. . TRBJ1-1 13 TRBV29-1 CSVESRLSTEAFF TGCAGCGTTGAATCCAGGTTGAGCACTGAAGCTTTCTTT
many . TRBJ1-4 15 TRBV12-3/TRBV12-4 CASSLSGRLNEKLFF TGTGCCAGCAGTTTATCGGGACGGCTTAATGAAAAACTGTTTTTT
. . TRBJ1-1 14 TRBV9 CASSASGRNTEAFF TGTGCCAGCAGCGCCTCAGGGAGGAACACTGAAGCTTTCTTT
few . TRBJ2-5 15 TRBV30 CAWSVLGSVQETQYF TGTGCCTGGAGTGTACTGGGCTCGGTCCAAGAGACCCAGTACTTC
. TRBD1 TRBJ1-2 15 TRBV29-1 CSVPRGQEFNYGYTF TGCAGCGTTCCCCGAGGACAGGAATTTAACTATGGCTACACCTTC
few . TRBJ2-5 13 TRBV5-1 CASSPITQETQYF TGCGCCAGCAGCCCAATTACCCAAGAGACCCAGTACTTC
. . TRBJ2-1 14 TRBV20-1 CSALGALKGHEQFF TGCAGTGCCCTCGGGGCGCTGAAGGGACATGAGCAGTTCTTC
. . TRBJ2-3 15 TRBV5-1 CASSLSRQGGDTQYF TGCGCCAGCAGCCTCTCGCGACAGGGAGGAGATACGCAGTATTTT
few TRBD1 TRBJ2-3 14 TRBV6-1 CASRRDRVADTQYF TGTGCCAGCAGAAGGGACAGGGTAGCAGATACGCAGTATTTT
few . TRBJ2-5 14 TRBV12-3/TRBV12-4 CASSVTGYQETQYF TGTGCCAGCAGTGTCACAGGATACCAAGAGACCCAGTACTTC
few . TRBJ2-1 13 TRBV14 CASSQIGQNEQFF TGTGCCAGCAGCCAGATAGGGCAGAATGAGCAGTTCTTC
. TRBD1 TRBJ1-5 16 TRBV10-2 CASSVFNTGGGQPQHF TGCGCCAGCAGTGTCTTCAACACAGGGGGCGGTCAGCCCCAGCATTTT
few . TRBJ1-4 14 TRBV7-9 CASSWTHGGEKLFF TGTGCCAGCAGCTGGACTCACGGAGGTGAAAAACTGTTTTTT
. . TRBJ2-7 15 TRBV18 CASSPAGTANDEQYF TGTGCCAGCTCACCCGCCGGGACTGCCAATGACGAGCAGTACTTC
many TRBD2 TRBJ2-1 17 TRBV5-1 CASSSGLAGRGVDEQFF TGCGCCAGCAGCTCTGGACTAGCGGGGCGAGGGGTTGATGAGCAGTTCTTC
. . TRBJ2-2 15 TRBV10-1 CASSGYRGNTGELFF TGCGCCAGCAGTGGGTATAGGGGGAACACCGGGGAGCTGTTTTTT
. TRBD1 TRBJ2-3 17 TRBV11-3 CASSLESALGRGNTQYF TGTGCCAGCAGCTTAGAGAGCGCGTTGGGCAGGGGGAATACGCAGTATTTT
. . TRBJ2-7 14 TRBV7-8 CASSSQGLGYEQYF TGTGCCAGCAGCTCGCAGGGCCTCGGGTACGAGCAGTACTTC
. . TRBJ2-3 14 TRBV5-6 CASTLTRVTDTQYF TGTGCCAGCACCTTGACTAGGGTCACAGATACGCAGTATTTT
few . TRBJ2-5 14 TRBV5-1 CASRTGLLQETQYF TGCGCCAGCAGGACCGGACTACTCCAAGAGACCCAGTACTTC
few . TRBJ1-3 12 TRBV19 CASRQGGNTIYF TGTGCCAGTAGACAGGGCGGAAACACCATATATTTT
. . TRBJ1-1 12 TRBV6-1 CASRSGWTEAFF TGTGCCAGCAGGTCAGGTTGGACTGAAGCTTTCTTT
few TRBD2 TRBJ2-3 16 TRBV6-5 CASSYSTSGDREAQYF TGTGCCAGCAGTTACTCGACTAGCGGGGACCGAGAGGCGCAGTATTTT
. . TRBJ2-5 13 TRBV10-3 CAISLASGETQYF TGTGCCATCAGTTTAGCGAGTGGGGAGACCCAGTACTTC
few . TRBJ1-2 17 TRBV10-3 CATSGSRGPTVNYGYTF TGTGCCACCTCTGGTAGCCGGGGACCGACTGTTAACTATGGCTACACCTTC
few . TRBJ2-2 13 TRBV19 CASSGGLLRELFF TGTGCCAGTAGTGGAGGGCTTCTGAGGGAGCTGTTTTTT
many . TRBJ2-3 10 TRBV29-1 CSVVTDTQYF TGCAGCGTTGTCACAGATACGCAGTATTTT
. . TRBJ2-2 15 TRBV2 CASNEWESNTGELFF TGTGCCAGCAATGAGTGGGAGTCGAACACCGGGGAGCTGTTTTTT
. . TRBJ1-2 13 TRBV4-1 CASRPTGNNGYTF TGCGCCAGCAGGCCTACAGGGAACAATGGCTACACCTTC
many . TRBJ2-1 15 TRBV3-1 CATSRWSSAYNEQFF TGTGCCACCAGTCGATGGAGTAGCGCCTACAATGAGCAGTTCTTC
few TRBD2 TRBJ2-3 17 TRBV9 CASSVAAGLAATDTQYF TGTGCCAGCAGCGTAGCTGCAGGACTAGCGGCTACAGATACGCAGTATTTT
. . TRBJ2-5 13 TRBV6-5 CASSYSGAETQYF TGTGCCAGCAGTTACTCGGGCGCGGAGACCCAGTACTTC
. TRBD1 TRBJ1-1 15 TRBV10-3 CAISEPDRGPTEAFF TGTGCCATCAGTGAGCCGGACAGGGGGCCCACTGAAGCTTTCTTT
few . TRBJ2-7 14 TRBV6-1 CASSTPGLSYEQYF TGTGCCAGCAGTACCCCAGGGTTGTCCTACGAGCAGTACTTC
few . TRBJ1-2 14 TRBV12-3/TRBV12-4 CASRLTGSNYGYTF TGTGCCAGCAGGCTAACAGGGTCCAACTATGGCTACACCTTC
. TRBD1 TRBJ1-5 13 TRBV20-1 CSATEGAGQPQHF TGCAGTGCTACGGAGGGGGCAGGTCAGCCCCAGCATTTT